The present T cell receptor beta chain was sequenced within a study of T cell responses to AZD1222 COVID-19 vaccine. Across the whole study: Second-dose recipients at about 4 or about 12 weeks were treated as one pooled group. Study-level points and caveats: Increases in Spike-specific TCR breadth and depth were seen after two AZD1222 doses. Nearly half of the spike-specific TCRs reportedly recognize variant regions that carry no mutations. The sample set comprised mostly white British donors with more females, and clonal diversity was possibly underestimated.

To note about this clone: The antigen is unknown.

TCRdb keeps only in-frame clones here, not all; method: immunoSEQ multiplex PCR. The sample includes approximately 99,000 clones, around 90% seen only once; the top ten take 2.5% to 3%. The germline V gene encodes CDR1 MGHRA and CDR2 YSYEKL. The length of the CDR3 is 15 residues. The junction had 8 bases not matched to a gene; V was cut back by 4 bases and J by 5 bases. The chain combines TRBV4-1 with TRBJ2-3, with 8 positions matching TRBD1. The clonotype comes from an adult in good health. This sample comprised peripheral blood, obtained on day 0 of AZD1222 vaccination. CDR3 residues: CASSPSTGTGDTQYF. The CDR3 DNA reads as TGCGCCAGCAGCCCGTCGACAGGGACAGGAGATACGCAGTATTTT.